This T cell receptor (beta chain) was captured in a study of T cells expressing NK-cell markers. On the study more broadly: Each TCR beta repertoire originated in sorted T cells that were CD3+CD56+NKG2C+, CD3+CD56+NKG2C- or CD3+CD56-NKG2C+.

Worth noting for this clonotype: No antigen is known for it.

Study outcomes and limitations: Once again these clonotypes came out on top in the CD3+CD56-NKG2C+ fraction of a few donors.

The germline CDR1 and CDR2 sequences are SGHRS and YFSETQ. The CDR3 has 17 amino acids. 5'RACE template switching with UMIs generated TCR beta cDNA. TCRdb reanalyzed the 5' RACE reads and collapses them to one entry per CDR3 protein, without DNA. This sample's table reports some 600,000 distinct CDR3 sequences. The clonotype was recovered from a man younger than 35 in good health. The rearrangement links TRBV5-1 to TRBJ2-5; TCRdb picks TRBD2, but there is no DNA to check that call. Material: blood T cells: a sorted CD56 or NKG2C T cell subset, CD4+ or CD8+ T cells, or bulk PBMC T cells (not recorded which). The CDR3 reads CASSPTSGRELQETQYF.